This T cell receptor beta chain is from a study of T-cell reconstitution after alpha-beta-depleted transplantation in children. Study-wide results and caveats: Surviving thymic progenitors and recipient T cells were the source of high TCRbeta diversity at day 60 in some patients. In patients about two months after transplant, alpha-beta T cells reportedly arose from several hundred expanded graft clones.

Points on this clonotype: Its antigen remains unknown.

Preparation of the TCRbeta library involved a method that used unique molecular identifiers. TCRdb reprocessed the PCR reads via MiXCR and lists one record per CDR3 protein. The table lists 700,000 to 950,000 distinct CDR3 sequences, roughly 15% of them singletons. The CDR3 is made up of 17 amino acids. Germline V gene data show CDR1 as MGHRA and CDR2 as YSYEKL. After removal of 3 bases from V and 0 bases from J, the junction contained 11 bases not matched to a gene. Sequences were derived from PBMCs, mostly from graft donor cells, sampled 360 days after TCRalphabeta/CD19-depleted stem cell transplant. The chain recombines TRBV4-1 with TRBJ2-7; TRBD2 matches at 7 bases. This TCR was recovered from a male patient under 18 who had a stem cell transplant for acute lymphoblastic leukemia, so the T cells may come from the graft donor. CDR3 amino acids: CASSHPMRAGSSYEQYF. The CDR3 DNA is TGCGCCAGCAGCCACCCTATGAGAGCGGGATCCTCCTACGAGCAGTACTTC.